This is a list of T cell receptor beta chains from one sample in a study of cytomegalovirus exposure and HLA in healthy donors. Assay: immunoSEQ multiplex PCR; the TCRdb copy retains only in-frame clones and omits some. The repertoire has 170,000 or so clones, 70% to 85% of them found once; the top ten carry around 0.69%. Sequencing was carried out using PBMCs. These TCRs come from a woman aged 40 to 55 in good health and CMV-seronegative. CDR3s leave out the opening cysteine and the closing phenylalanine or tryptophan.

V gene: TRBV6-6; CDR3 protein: ASTGNSGNTIY
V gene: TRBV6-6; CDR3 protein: ASSVGLNTEAF
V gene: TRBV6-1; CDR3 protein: ASSAPSGGAGGDTQY
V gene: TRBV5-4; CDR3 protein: ASSLLQGEHQPQH
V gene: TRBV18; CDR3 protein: ASSPPAGPDTQY
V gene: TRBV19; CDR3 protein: ASTTQFGQSYEQY
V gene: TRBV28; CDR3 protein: AAGIEQY
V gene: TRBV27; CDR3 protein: ASSEKGLYHNEQF
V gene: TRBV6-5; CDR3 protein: ASSYSTTGHTEQY
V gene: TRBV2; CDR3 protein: ARGTSGGMLSTDTQY
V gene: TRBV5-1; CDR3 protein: ASSLIGGGTDTQY
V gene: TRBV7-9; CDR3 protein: ASSLSSGSNFNQPQH
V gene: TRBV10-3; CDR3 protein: AISLTGAISYEQY
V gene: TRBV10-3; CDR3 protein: AISAPTGLYGYT
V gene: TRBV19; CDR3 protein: ASGAEFNTEAF
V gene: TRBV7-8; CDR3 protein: ASSTSRVNEQF
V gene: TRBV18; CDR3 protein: ASSLEGPGQQETQY
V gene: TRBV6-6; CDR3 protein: ASSTARVGGELF
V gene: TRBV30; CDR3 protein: AWNSPQSYEQY
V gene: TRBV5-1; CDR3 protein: ASTPDGDQETQY
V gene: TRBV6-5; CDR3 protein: ASSESGEYGYT
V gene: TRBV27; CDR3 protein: ASSRTAVNTEAF
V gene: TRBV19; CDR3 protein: ASSAGQGATYGYT
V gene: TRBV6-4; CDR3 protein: ASSDSRGLVPWGEQF
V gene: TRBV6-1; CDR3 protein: ASSRGTSGLNEQF
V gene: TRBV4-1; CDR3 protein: ASSPRTETVNYGYT
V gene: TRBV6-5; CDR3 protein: ASSYLPTSGRAEQF
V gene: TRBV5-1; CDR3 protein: ASRPGQGASETQY
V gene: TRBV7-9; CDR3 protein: ASSLYAGGQETQY
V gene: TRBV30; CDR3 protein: AWNTVSSTDTQY
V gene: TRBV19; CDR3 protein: ASSIQGGSGDSPLH
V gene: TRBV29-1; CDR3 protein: SVGGGYEQY
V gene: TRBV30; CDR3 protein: AWERGSRESPLH
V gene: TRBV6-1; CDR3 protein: ASRGGGPSYEQY
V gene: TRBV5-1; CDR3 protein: ASSLVGGNTEAF
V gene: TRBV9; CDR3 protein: ASSGPQGAASTDTQY
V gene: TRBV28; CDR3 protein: ASSSPGLAADNEQF
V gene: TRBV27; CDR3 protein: ASSLGQERSYEQY
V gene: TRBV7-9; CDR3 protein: ASSLAGGNEQF
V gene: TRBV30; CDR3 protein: AWSLPGLGEAF
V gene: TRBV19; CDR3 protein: ASSRTGGGDTQY
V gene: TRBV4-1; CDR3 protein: ASSQWGGGTYGYP
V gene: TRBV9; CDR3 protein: ASGTGSEAF
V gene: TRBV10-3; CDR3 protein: AISLQRAGDGYT
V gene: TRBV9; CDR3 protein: ASSVRGKPQH
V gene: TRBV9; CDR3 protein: ASSGGGFLETQY
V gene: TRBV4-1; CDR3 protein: ASSQVLAGPNNEQF
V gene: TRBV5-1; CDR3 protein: ASSLDRDYGYT
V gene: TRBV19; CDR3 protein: ASSIQGGSLNIQY
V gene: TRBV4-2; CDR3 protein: ASSQGVAGSAETQY
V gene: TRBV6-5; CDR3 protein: ASSYGGKGYKNIQY
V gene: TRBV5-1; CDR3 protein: ASSLSGQRTDTQY
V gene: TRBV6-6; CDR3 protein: ASSRTGSEQY
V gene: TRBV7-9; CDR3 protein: ASSLLGVLANTGELF
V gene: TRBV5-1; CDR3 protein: ASSLGGQGAYGYT
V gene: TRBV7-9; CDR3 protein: ASSPTPGYGYT
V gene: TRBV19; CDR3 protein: ASSIRLAGYNEQF
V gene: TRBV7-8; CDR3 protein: ASSPDRVNEQF
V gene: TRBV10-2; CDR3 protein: ASTNRAEQF